This entry lists 24 T cell receptor beta chains sequenced from one sample in a study of shared clonotypes between healthy human individuals. Produced via immunoSEQ multiplex PCR; TCRdb's table is partial and in-frame only. The table lists some 2.3 million clones, just over 90% of them singletons. Input material: naive CD4+ T cells from PBMCs. Described subset: CD45RA+ positively selected. The receptors come from a man aged 18 to 30 in good health. Some clones in this sample may be carry-over from other donors' samples.

The rearrangement uses TRBV7-3 and TRBJ2-5, with a weak D call TRBD2 (5 bases). Germline values: CDR1 SGHTA, CDR2 FQGTGA. This CDR3 comprises 13 residues. With 10 bases removed from V and 4 bases from J, the gap between germline ends came to 16 bases. The CDR3 bases are TGTGCCACCTCTGGCGGGCCGTTAGAGACCCAGTACTTC. The encoded protein is CATSGGPLETQYF.

This clone was counted between two and nine times. The rearrangement joins TRBV6-1 to TRBJ1-5; TRBD1 aligns across 9 bases. The CDR3 totals 15 residues. J gave up 1 base and V 7 bases, and 5 bases lay outside the gene matches. CDR1 MNHNS and CDR2 SASEGT come from the germline V gene. This CDR3 is CASTTQGASNQPQHF. The CDR3 region has the DNA TGTGCCAGCACCACACAGGGGGCGAGCAATCAGCCCCAGCATTTT.

The chain has TRBV7-8 and TRBJ1-1; D may be TRBD1 (6 bases). V lost 5 bases to trimming and J lost 10 bases, with 20 bases between them. Per the germline V gene, CDR1 is SGHVS and CDR2 is FQNEAQ. The CDR3 is 14 residues long. The CDR3 loop reads CASSARAQGGGAFF. Here the CDR3 DNA reads TGTGCCAGCAGCGCAAGAGCACAGGGTGGTGGAGCTTTCTTT.

J is TRBJ2-1 and V is TRBV5-4; 7 bases agree with TRBD1. Germline V gene data show CDR1 as SGHNT and CDR2 as YYREEE (reference sequence). With 4 bases clipped from V and 6 bases from J, the junction kept 7 bases outside the gene matches. The CDR3 covers 14 residues. CDR3 nucleotide sequence: TGTGCCAGCAGCAGACAGGGTTCTGTCAATGAGCAGTTCTTC. Its translation: CASSRQGSVNEQFF.

The chain links TRBV5-1 to TRBJ2-7; D is undetermined. Germline V lookup: CDR1 SGHRS, CDR2 YFSETQ. The V end was cut by 4 bases, the J end by 5 bases, with 13 bases between. The CDR3 consists of 13 residues. The CDR3 is CASSVVGQNEQYF. DNA of the CDR3: TGCGCCAGCAGCGTTGTGGGCCAAAACGAGCAGTACTTC. The full variable domain, with the rest looked up from reference TRBV5-1 and TRBJ2-7, is KAGVTQTPRYLIKTRGQQVTLSCSPISGHRSVSWYQQTPGQGLQFLFEYFSETQRNKGNFPGRFSGRQFSNSRSEMNVSTLELGDSALYLCASSVVGQNEQYFGPGTRLTVT.

The genes are TRBV19 and TRBJ1-5; tentative D call: TRBD1 (5 bases). CDR1 and CDR2 from the germline V gene are LNHDA and SQIVND (reference sequence). This CDR3 is 14 amino acids long. V dropped 4 bases and J dropped 3 bases, with 10 bases sitting between them. The CDR3 bases are TGTGCCAGTAGTAGTTGGGGCGTCAATCAGCCCCAGCATTTT. It encodes CASSSWGVNQPQHF.

The chain is built from TRBV5-1 and TRBJ2-3, with 8 bases fitting TRBD1. Germline CDR1 reads SGHRS; CDR2 reads YFSETQ. The CDR3 loop spans 15 amino acids. V was pared by 0 bases and J by 5 bases, with 5 bases of the junction left unmatched. CDR3 nucleotide sequence: TGCGCCAGCAGCTTGGGAGGACAGGGTATAGATACGCAGTATTTT. Its translation: CASSLGGQGIDTQYF.

The J gene is TRBJ2-7, the V gene TRBV5-5; 8 bases agree with TRBD1. V trimming: 0 bases; J trimming: 0 bases; junction bases outside the gene matches: 2. The CDR3 covers 15 residues. The V gene's germline CDR1 is SGHKS and CDR2 YYEKEE (reference sequence). CDR3: CASSLGTGISYEQYF. The CDR3 DNA follows: TGTGCCAGCAGCTTGGGGACAGGGATCTCCTACGAGCAGTACTTC.

The rearrangement uses TRBV5-4 and TRBJ2-3, with 9 bases aligning to TRBD1. There are 14 residues in the CDR3. CDR1 and CDR2 (germline): SGHNT, YYREEE (reference sequence). The junction had 3 bases not matched to a gene; V was cut back by 4 bases and J by 3 bases. The CDR3 region is CASSRQGETDTQYF. In DNA, the CDR3 is TGTGCCAGCAGCCGACAGGGGGAAACAGATACGCAGTATTTT.

V is TRBV9 and J is TRBJ2-5; maybe TRBD2 (5 bases). The V end was cut by 3 bases, the J end by 5 bases, with 11 bases between. CDR3 length: 13 residues. CDR1 is SGDLS and CDR2 is YYNGEE in the germline V gene. The CDR3 spells CASSAAGPETQYF. In nucleotides, the CDR3 is TGTGCCAGCAGCGCCGCGGGTCCGGAGACCCAGTACTTC.

The chain links TRBV27 to TRBJ1-5; D gene unclear. The CDR3 has 17 amino acids. With 3 bases removed from V and 1 base from J, the gap between germline ends came to 16 bases. Germline lookup yields CDR1 MNHEY and CDR2 SMNVEV (reference sequence). The CDR3 here is CASSFVRYTKSNQPQHF. DNA for the CDR3: TGTGCCAGCAGTTTTGTTCGGTATACCAAGAGCAATCAGCCCCAGCATTTT.

The chain is built from TRBV10-3 and TRBJ2-6; D is uncertain. The CDR3 runs to 14 residues. Germline values: CDR1 ENHRY, CDR2 SYGVKD. Trimming cost V 8 bases and J 0 bases, with 8 bases left between them. CDR3 coding DNA: TGTGCCATCCCTACAGTCTCTGGGGCCAACGTCCTGACTTTC. This sequence encodes CAIPTVSGANVLTF.

In the case of this clone: Distinct nucleotide sequences in the sample also encode this CDR3. The CDR3 DNA sequence: TGTGCCAGCAGTTTAGGTCGCTATGGCTACACCTTC. Amino acids: CASSLGRYGYTF. V and J are TRBV28 and TRBJ1-2; D is undetermined. The germline V gene encodes CDR1 MDHEN and CDR2 SYDVKM. The CDR3 is 12 residues long. The germline V and J ends were trimmed by 2 bases and 4 bases, with 5 bases remaining between them.

The V call is TRBV5-1, the J call TRBJ1-1; 7 bases are a match to TRBD1. Germline-derived CDR1 and CDR2 are SGHRS and YFSETQ. With 1 base clipped from V and 7 bases from J, the junction kept 7 bases outside the gene matches. The CDR3 loop spans 14 amino acids. The DNA for the CDR3 is TGCGCCAGCAGCTTGATAGTCGGGGACAGTGAAGCTTTCTTT. Translation gives CASSLIVGDSEAFF.

V is TRBV18 and J is TRBJ2-1, with D hard to call. Germline lookup yields CDR1 KGHSH and CDR2 LQKENI. V lost 6 bases and J lost 9, with 9 bases in between. This CDR3 comprises 11 residues. In DNA, the CDR3 is TGTGCCAGCTCGCAAGACTCTGAGCAGTTCTTC. This translates into CASSQDSEQFF.

The chain employs TRBV7-2 and TRBJ1-1; unclear D gene. This CDR3 contains 13 residues. V was pared by 4 bases and J by 7 bases, with 13 bases between. The germline V gene encodes CDR1 SGHTA and CDR2 FQGNSA. The DNA for the CDR3 is TGTGCCAGCAGCTCCGGGCCCTCCCTTGAAGCTTTCTTT. Translating gives CASSSGPSLEAFF. Using reference TRBV7-2 and TRBJ1-1 for the parts outside the CDR3, the full variable domain is GAGVSQSPSNKVTEKGKDVELRCDPISGHTALYWYRQSLGQGLEFLIYFQGNSAPDKSGLPSDRFSAERTGGSVSTLTIQRTQQEDSAVYLCASSSGPSLEAFFGQGTRLTVV.

The chain carries TRBV6-5 and TRBJ2-5; maybe TRBD1 (6 bases). The J call is uncertain, as TRBJ2-7 better fits the DNA end. This CDR3 is built from 13 residues. Looked up from germline, CDR1 is MNHEY and CDR2 is SVGAGI. CDR3 sequence: CASSQGTSYEQYF. The CDR3 nucleotides read TGTGCCAGCAGTCAGGGGACGTCCTACGAGCAGTACTTC.

The chain employs TRBV28 and TRBJ1-1; TRBD1 matches at 8 bases. V was clipped by 3 bases and J by 13 bases; unmatched bases: 4. The length of the CDR3 is 11 residues. Germline lookup yields CDR1 MDHEN and CDR2 SYDVKM. CDR3 sequence: CASSFQGADFF. As DNA, the CDR3 is TGTGCCAGCAGTTTTCAGGGGGCCGATTTCTTT.

The chain is built from TRBV27 and TRBJ2-7; perhaps TRBD1 as D (6 bases). The CDR3 consists of 13 residues. The V end was cut by 7 bases, the J end by 3 bases, with 13 bases between. The V gene's germline CDR1 is MNHEY and CDR2 SMNVEV (reference sequence). CDR3 in amino acids: CASNRAGGYEQYF. CDR3 coding DNA: TGTGCCAGCAACAGGGCGGGTGGCTACGAGCAGTACTTC.

The gene calls are TRBV7-2 and TRBJ1-2; weak D call: TRBD1 (5 bases). Germline V gene lookup returns CDR1 SGHTA and CDR2 FQGNSA. The CDR3 contains 15 residues. Trimming shortened V by 2 bases and J by 8 bases, and 18 bases separated the two germline ends. CDR3 in amino acids: CASSLLTGREGGYTF. CDR3 sequence (DNA): TGTGCCAGCAGCTTATTAACGGGACGGGAAGGGGGCTACACCTTC. Using reference TRBV7-2 and TRBJ1-2 for the parts outside the CDR3, the full variable domain is GAGVSQSPSNKVTEKGKDVELRCDPISGHTALYWYRQSLGQGLEFLIYFQGNSAPDKSGLPSDRFSAERTGGSVSTLTIQRTQQEDSAVYLCASSLLTGREGGYTFGSGTRLTVV.

Here the CDR3 DNA reads TGTGCCAGCCCCCGGTCGCGGGGAGATCGGGGCGAGCAGTACTTC. It specifies CASPRSRGDRGEQYF. V usage is TRBV27 and J usage is TRBJ2-7; D might be TRBD2 (6 bases). Germline loops: CDR1 MNHEY, CDR2 SMNVEV (reference sequence). The CDR3 length is 15 residues. Trimming shortened V by 8 bases and J by 6 bases, and 23 bases separated the two germline ends.

J is TRBJ1-1 and V is TRBV4-2; no definite D call. This CDR3 is 15 amino acids long. Trimming took 1 base from V and 2 from J, leaving 11 bases between them. Germline V CDR1 and CDR2: LGHNA, YNFKEQ. For the CDR3, the DNA is TGTGCCAGCAGCCAAGTACAGAATTTAAACACTGAAGCTTTCTTT. Its translation: CASSQVQNLNTEAFF.

The chain uses TRBV5-1 and TRBJ2-1; D might be TRBD1 or TRBD2, each matching 5 bases. Trimming cost V 5 bases and J 9 bases, with 21 bases left between them. The CDR3 length is 15 residues. Looked up from germline, CDR1 is SGHRS and CDR2 is YFSETQ. CDR3 coding DNA: TGCGCCAGCAGTGGCTTAGCGCAAAAGGGGCCTGAGCAGTTCTTC. This sequence encodes CASSGLAQKGPEQFF.

The chain recombines TRBV27 with TRBJ2-2; 8 bases map to TRBD1. The V gene end was trimmed by 5 bases and the J gene end by 10 bases; junction bases not matched to a gene: 12. This CDR3 region has 15 residues. Germline V CDR1 and CDR2: MNHEY, SMNVEV (reference sequence). CDR3 sequence reads: CASSRTGTGPEELFF. As DNA, the CDR3 is TGTGCCAGCAGTCGAACCGGGACAGGTCCGGAGGAGCTGTTTTTT.